This TCR beta chain was obtained from a study of shared clonotypes between healthy human individuals. The data were produced by immunoSEQ multiplex PCR, yet TCRdb's version contains in-frame clones alone and is incomplete. The table lists approximately 1,000,000 clones, about 80% of them singletons. In germline, CDR1 is LNHNV, CDR2 YYDKDF (reference sequence). Trimming pared 5 bases from V and 4 bases from J, leaving 14 bases between. The CDR3 is made up of 14 amino acids. A split of CD4+ cells into CD45RA+ naive and CD45RA-negative memory subsets was performed. General study findings and limits: Researchers sampled blood only, noting tissue repertoires likely differ.

This clone occurred a few times. What it binds is not known. Sequences were obtained from memory CD4+ T cells from PBMCs. Stated subset: CD45RA-negative fraction. The chain employs TRBV15 and TRBJ1-1; a possible D gene is TRBD1 (5 bases). The TCR sequence derives from a young man in good health. Some clones in this sample may be carry-over from other donors' samples. DNA of the CDR3: TGTGCCACCAGCTTCCGTGTCGGGGGCACTGAAGCTTTCTTT. This sequence encodes CATSFRVGGTEAFF. Drawing the rest from reference TRBV15 and TRBJ1-1, the complete variable domain is DAMVIQNPRYQVTQFGKPVTLSCSQTLNHNVMYWYQQKSSQAPKLLFHYYDKDFNNEADTPDNFQSRRPNTSFCFLDIRSPGLGDTAMYLCATSFRVGGTEAFFGQGTRLTVV.